Below, one TCR beta chain is given with its context. No antigen is known for it. The CDR3 has 11 amino acids. CDR1 and CDR2 from the germline V gene are WSHSY and SAAADI. Trimming pared 11 bases from V and 6 bases from J, leaving 11 bases between. The data were produced by immunoSEQ multiplex PCR, yet TCRdb's version contains in-frame clones alone and is incomplete. The table includes 73,000 or so clones, about 94% detected once. This sample is part of a study of OX40 agonist ivuxolimab in advanced cancers. General study results and limits: Certain nonresponders additionally had low normalized T-cell clonal expansion. There were, on average, more expanded clones in CD8+ T cells than in CD4+.

The chain recombines TRBV10-2 with TRBJ2-1; D gene unclear. This clonotype originated in an adult with an advanced solid tumor such as melanoma, head and neck, liver or kidney cancer. Sequencing was performed on CD4+ or CD8+ T cells sorted from blood, taken in a trial of the OX40 agonist ivuxolimab. The CDR3 region is CAALNLNEQFF. As DNA, the CDR3 is TGCGCCGCCCTTAACCTCAATGAGCAGTTCTTC.